This TCR beta chain is drawn from a study of blood T cell repertoires in COVID-19. Overall study context: The samples span acute and convalescent COVID-19 from the United States, Italy and Spain.

The table came from immunoSEQ multiplex PCR; TCRdb's copy has only in-frame clones and leaves some out. The sample holds about 350,000 clones, roughly 90% seen once. Germline values: CDR1 SEHNR, CDR2 FQNEAQ (reference sequence). Losses at the gene ends were 5 bases for V and 3 bases for J; bases not matched to a gene: 11. The CDR3 is 16 amino acids. This clonotype was sampled from a woman in her twenties or thirties who had recovered from COVID-19. V usage is TRBV7-9 and J usage is TRBJ2-3; 7 positions agree with TRBD2. Material: PBMCs or T cells enriched from blood (not recorded which). CDR3 bases: TGTGCCAGCAGCCCCTCCGGTCGAGCGGGGACAGATACGCAGTATTTT. Its protein is CASSPSGRAGTDTQYF.